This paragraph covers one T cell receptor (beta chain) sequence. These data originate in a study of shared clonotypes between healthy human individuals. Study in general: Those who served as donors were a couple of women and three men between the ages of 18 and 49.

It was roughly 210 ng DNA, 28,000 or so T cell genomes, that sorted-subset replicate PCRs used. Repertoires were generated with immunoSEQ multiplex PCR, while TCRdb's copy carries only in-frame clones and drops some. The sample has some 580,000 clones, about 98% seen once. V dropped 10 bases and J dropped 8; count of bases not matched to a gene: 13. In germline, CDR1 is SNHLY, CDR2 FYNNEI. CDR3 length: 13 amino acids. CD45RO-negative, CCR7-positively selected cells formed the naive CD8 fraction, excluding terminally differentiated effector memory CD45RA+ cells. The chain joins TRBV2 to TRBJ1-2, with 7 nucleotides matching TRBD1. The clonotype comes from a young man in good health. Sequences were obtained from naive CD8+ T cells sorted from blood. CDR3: CANKRATGPGYTF. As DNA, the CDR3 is TGTGCCAACAAGAGGGCGACAGGGCCCGGCTACACCTTC.